Presented here are 23 T cell receptor beta chains from one specimen sequenced in a study of identical twins. From the 5' RACE reads, TCRdb called clonotypes with MiXCR, one entry per CDR3 protein. The sample holds a few hundred thousand distinct CDR3 sequences, 6.5% to 9.5% seen once. These data are also associated with another study on yellow fever vaccine responses in identical twins.

Sequenced input: CD8+ T cells sorted from blood. Receptor source: a woman younger than 35 in good health.

In this sample, this clonotype turned up many times. The V and J genes are TRBV29-1 and TRBJ2-7; 9 bases line up with TRBD1. Trimming cost V 1 base and J 1 base; bases outside gene matches: 2. CDR1 and CDR2 (germline): SQVTM, ANQGSEA. This CDR3 is 14 amino acids long. The CDR3 coding sequence is TGCAGCGTTGAAGGGACAGGGGCTTCCTACGAGCAGTACTTC. Its protein product is CSVEGTGASYEQYF.

V is TRBV9 and J is TRBJ2-5, with D maybe TRBD2 (5 bases). The CDR3 totals 12 residues. Germline CDR1 SGDLS, CDR2 YYNGEE. Trimming stripped 6 bases from V and 5 bases from J, with 11 bases between. CDR3 nucleotide sequence: TGTGCCAGCACCGCGACGGGGGAGACCCAGTACTTC. Amino acid sequence: CASTATGETQYF.

The chain combines TRBV20-1 with TRBJ2-7, with D tentatively TRBD2 (5 bases). CDR1 DFQATT and CDR2 SNEGSKA come from the germline V gene (reference sequence). The V gene lost 5 bases and the J gene lost 5 bases, with 16 bases spanning the gap. The CDR3 is 13 amino acids. CDR3 coding DNA: TGCAGTGCTCGCCCCCGAGGGCTCCACGAGCAGTACTTC. The encoded protein is CSARPRGLHEQYF.

This clonotype was counted many times. The V gene is TRBV29-1, the J gene TRBJ2-7, with D perhaps matching TRBD1 (6 bases). Germline V CDR1 and CDR2: SQVTM, ANQGSEA. The CDR3 is 13 residues long. V lost 4 bases and J lost 6, with 16 bases in between. The CDR3 reads CSVVSRDKGEQYF. CDR3 coding DNA: TGCAGCGTTGTATCCAGGGACAAGGGCGAGCAGTACTTC.

This clonotype showed up many times. The chain couples TRBV7-9 to TRBJ2-1; possibly TRBD2 for D (6 bases). The CDR3 runs to 15 residues. Germline-derived CDR1 and CDR2 are SEHNR and FQNEAQ (reference sequence). V was pared by 1 base and J by 8 bases, with 15 bases between. The CDR3 DNA follows: TGTGCCAGCAGCTTAGTGGTGGGGGACTTCGATGAGCAGTTCTTC. It is translated as CASSLVVGDFDEQFF.

This clonotype was recorded at least ten times. The V and J genes are TRBV7-9 and TRBJ2-1, with D tentatively TRBD1 or TRBD2 (5 bases each). The CDR3 has 16 residues. CDR1 SEHNR and CDR2 FQNEAQ come from the germline V gene (reference sequence). Trimming shortened V by 6 bases and J by 0 bases, and 15 bases separated the two germline ends. The CDR3 DNA sequence: TGTGCCAGCAGGGGAAGGGACGGCAGCTCCTACAATGAGCAGTTCTTC. As protein: CASRGRDGSSYNEQFF. Full variable domain (rest looked up from reference TRBV7-9 and TRBJ2-1): DTGVSQNPRHKITKRGQNVTFRCDPISEHNRLYWYRQTLGQGPEFLTYFQNEAQLEKSRLLSDRFSAERPKGSFSTLEIQRTEQGDSAMYLCASRGRDGSSYNEQFFGPGTRLTVL.

The chain combines TRBV27 with TRBJ2-3; 8 bases fit TRBD2. Unmatched junction bases numbered 15, after V lost 8 bases and J lost 5 bases. There are 16 residues in the CDR3. The germline gives CDR1 MNHEY, CDR2 SMNVEV (reference sequence). CDR3 amino acids: CASHSAPRLALDTQYF. For the CDR3, the DNA is TGTGCCAGCCATTCGGCCCCGAGACTAGCGTTAGATACGCAGTATTTT.

This chain uses TRBV29-1 with TRBJ2-7; no clear D gene. The V gene's germline CDR1 is SQVTM and CDR2 ANQGSEA. The CDR3 is 14 amino acids. Trimming took 1 base from V and 2 from J, leaving 12 bases between them. CDR3 loop: CSVEGVDSTYEQYF. For the CDR3, the DNA is TGCAGCGTTGAAGGGGTAGACTCGACCTACGAGCAGTACTTC.

This clonotype was recorded many times. The V call is TRBV10-3, the J call TRBJ2-3; D remains ambiguous. CDR3 length equals 13 residues. The germline V gene encodes CDR1 ENHRY and CDR2 SYGVKD. Trimming took off 0 bases at V and 13 bases at J, with 14 bases between the two ends. The CDR3 protein is CAISESSDPVEYF. CDR3 in DNA: TGTGCCATCAGTGAGTCGAGTGACCCTGTGGAGTATTTT.

J is TRBJ2-7 and V is TRBV27; no clear D gene. The germline CDR1 and CDR2 sequences are MNHEY and SMNVEV (reference sequence). Trimming shortened V by 6 bases and J by 0 bases, and 9 bases separated the two germline ends. There are 13 residues in the CDR3. The CDR3 region has the DNA TGTGCCAGCAGGATGGACGTCTCCTACGAGCAGTACTTC. Amino acid sequence: CASRMDVSYEQYF.

This clonotype has ten or more counts. This chain connects TRBV2 to TRBJ2-1; possibly TRBD2 for D (6 bases). The CDR3 has 15 residues. V shed 8 bases and J shed 6 bases, with 20 bases lying between them. Per the germline V gene, CDR1 is SNHLY and CDR2 is FYNNEI. In DNA, the CDR3 is TGTGCCAGCGACCCTCGGCAACTAGCTCGCAATGAGCAGTTCTTC. Translated: CASDPRQLARNEQFF. Drawing the rest from reference TRBV2 and TRBJ2-1, the complete variable domain is EPEVTQTPSHQVTQMGQEVILRCVPISNHLYFYWYRQILGQKVEFLVSFYNNEISEKSEIFDDQFSVERPDGSNFTLKIRSTKLEDSAMYFCASDPRQLARNEQFFGPGTRLTVL.

Ten or more counts support this clonotype. CDR3: CSVERVVAGDTQYF. The CDR3 DNA follows: TGCAGCGTTGAGAGGGTAGTCGCGGGAGATACGCAGTATTTT. The V gene is TRBV29-1, the J gene TRBJ2-3; TRBD2 might be the D (5 bases). Germline V gives CDR1 SQVTM, CDR2 ANQGSEA. Deletions cut 3 bases from V and 5 bases from J, with 15 bases between. The CDR3 extends over 14 amino acids.

In this sample, this clonotype turned up a few times. The chain has TRBV5-1 and TRBJ2-7; D gene uncertain. Trimming cost V 3 bases and J 4 bases, with 8 bases left between them. The CDR3 length is 12 residues. Per the germline V gene, CDR1 is SGHRS and CDR2 is YFSETQ. CDR3 protein: CASSSTEYEQYF. CDR3 DNA sequence: TGCGCCAGCAGCTCGACCGAGTACGAGCAGTACTTC.

This clonotype occurred a few times. V and J are TRBV6-2 or TRBV6-3 and TRBJ2-7; D unresolved. The ends were cut back, 10 bases at V and 4 bases at J, with 11 bases in the middle. Germline lookup yields CDR1 MNHEY and CDR2 SVGEGT. This CDR3 contains 11 residues. The CDR3 sequence: CATSHTYEQYF. CDR3 DNA sequence: TGTGCCACTTCTCATACGTACGAGCAGTACTTC.

The chain has TRBV6-2 or TRBV6-3 and TRBJ2-1; 9 nucleotides line up with TRBD2. Germline lookup yields CDR1 MNHEY and CDR2 SVGEGT. There are 15 residues in the CDR3. V lost 9 bases and J lost 0; bases outside the gene matches: 6. This CDR3 is CASISGGSSYNEQFF. The CDR3 nucleotides are TGTGCCAGTATTAGCGGGGGAAGCTCCTACAATGAGCAGTTCTTC.

This clonotype was recorded a few times. The chain links TRBV6-2 or TRBV6-3 to TRBJ2-4, with 16 bases identical to TRBD2. Per germline, CDR1 MNHEY and CDR2 SVGEGT. The CDR3 length is 22 residues. Trimming took 8 bases from V and 8 from J; bases not matched to a gene: 27. The CDR3 bases are TGTGCCAGCCGGGCGGGACAGGGAACCCCGGGACTAGCGGGGGGGCCATTGCACATTCAGTACTTC. Translation gives CASRAGQGTPGLAGGPLHIQYF.

Many counts were recorded for this clonotype. The chain links TRBV10-3 to TRBJ2-1; D call uncertain. V lost 2 bases, J lost 6 bases, and 5 bases lay in between. The CDR3 is 12 residues long. The germline gives CDR1 ENHRY, CDR2 SYGVKD. CDR3 sequence: CAISEKGNEQFF. The CDR3 nucleotides are TGTGCCATCAGTGAGAAGGGCAATGAGCAGTTCTTC.

This clonotype was seen a handful of times. The V call is TRBV9, the J call TRBJ1-2; D is possibly TRBD1 (6 bases). V was cut by 2 bases and J by 1 base, with 15 bases left in between. Germline V lookup: CDR1 SGDLS, CDR2 YYNGEE. The CDR3 totals 16 residues. This CDR3 reads CASSVNRAGLNYGYTF. CDR3 DNA sequence: TGTGCCAGCAGCGTTAACAGGGCTGGACTTAACTATGGCTACACCTTC.

This chain links TRBV7-9 with TRBJ2-5; 9 bases align to TRBD1. V lost 5 bases to trimming and J lost 1 base; unmatched junction nucleotides: 8. Germline lookup yields CDR1 SEHNR and CDR2 FQNEAQ (reference sequence). The CDR3 runs 16 residues. The CDR3 loop reads CASSAPGTGSQETQYF. CDR3 nucleotide sequence: TGTGCCAGCAGCGCGCCCGGGACAGGGTCCCAAGAGACCCAGTACTTC.

This clonotype came up a few times. This chain links TRBV14 with TRBJ2-5; 7 nucleotides line up with TRBD1. Trimming took 2 bases from V and 5 from J; bases not matched to a gene: 8. Germline V CDR1 and CDR2: SGHDN, FVKESK. CDR3 size: 15 residues. In nucleotides, the CDR3 is TGTGCCAGCAGCCAACCTATAGGGGGCTTGGAGACCCAGTACTTC. Its translation is CASSQPIGGLETQYF.

This clonotype turned up a few times. The chain uses TRBV11-2 and TRBJ2-7, with D possibly matching TRBD2 (5 bases). The germline gives CDR1 SGHAT, CDR2 FQNNGV. This CDR3 spans 15 amino acids. Trimming removed 1 base from V and 1 base from J, with 11 bases in between. This chain's CDR3 is CASSLAASLSYEQYF. The CDR3 DNA is TGTGCCAGCAGCTTAGCGGCTAGCCTATCCTACGAGCAGTACTTC.

The rearrangement uses TRBV27 and TRBJ2-7, with D uncertain. V lost 8 bases, J lost 3 bases, and 11 bases lay in between. In germline, CDR1 is MNHEY, CDR2 SMNVEV (reference sequence). The length of the CDR3 is 12 residues. CDR3 in amino acids: CASGPPHYEQYF. CDR3 DNA sequence: TGTGCCAGCGGCCCTCCCCACTACGAGCAGTACTTC.

This rearrangement joins TRBV5-1 to TRBJ2-5, with D perhaps matching TRBD2 (6 bases). Trimming took 0 bases from V and 5 from J, leaving 14 bases between them. Germline V gene data show CDR1 as SGHRS and CDR2 as YFSETQ. The CDR3 is 15 amino acids. CDR3: CASSLAVASDETQYF. CDR3 nucleotide sequence: TGCGCCAGCAGCTTGGCCGTAGCTAGCGATGAGACCCAGTACTTC.